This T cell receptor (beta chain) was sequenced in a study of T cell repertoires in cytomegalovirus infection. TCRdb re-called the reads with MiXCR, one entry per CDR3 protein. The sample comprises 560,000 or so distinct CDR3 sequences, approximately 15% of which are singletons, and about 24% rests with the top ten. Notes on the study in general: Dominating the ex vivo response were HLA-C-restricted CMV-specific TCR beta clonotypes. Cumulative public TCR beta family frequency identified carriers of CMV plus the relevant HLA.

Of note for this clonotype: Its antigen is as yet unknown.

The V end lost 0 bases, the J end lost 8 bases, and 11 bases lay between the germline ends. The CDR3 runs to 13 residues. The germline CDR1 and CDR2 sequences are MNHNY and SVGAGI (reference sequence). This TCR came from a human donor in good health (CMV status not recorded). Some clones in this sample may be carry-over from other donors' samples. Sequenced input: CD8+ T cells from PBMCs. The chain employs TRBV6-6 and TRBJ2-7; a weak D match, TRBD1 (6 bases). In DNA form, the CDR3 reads TGTGCCAGCAGTTACTCGTGGGACAAAAAGCAGTACTTC. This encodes CASSYSWDKKQYF.